This entry lists 24 T cell receptor beta chains sequenced from one sample in a study of early T cells in non-severe SARS-CoV-2 infection. TCRdb analysed the 5' RACE reads with MiXCR anew, one entry per CDR3 protein. The profile covers some 77,000 distinct CDR3 sequences, with less than 5.5% appearing a single time and around 7.3% taken by the ten largest. Sequenced here: whole blood, sampled at baseline. The receptor source for this set is an adult who was a healthcare worker with PCR-confirmed SARS-CoV-2 infection or an uninfected control (not recorded which).

This clonotype was detected only a few times. This chain connects TRBV19 to TRBJ2-3; TRBD2 agrees at 7 bases. The CDR3 covers 16 residues. CDR1 is LNHDA, CDR2 SQIVND, per germline (reference sequence). Trimming took 6 bases from V and 3 from J; bases not matched to a gene: 12. The CDR3 DNA sequence: TGTGCCAGTAGGGGGGAGGGCCGTTTCGGAACAGATACGCAGTATTTT. It codes for CASRGEGRFGTDTQYF.

The rearrangement uses TRBV7-3 and TRBJ1-1, with D perhaps matching TRBD1 (5 bases). The CDR3 is made up of 14 amino acids. Trimming pared 3 bases from V and 1 base from J, leaving 9 bases between. Germline V CDR1 and CDR2: SGHTA, FQGTGA. CDR3 loop: CASSLAGPNTEAFF. CDR3 DNA: TGTGCCAGCAGCTTGGCAGGGCCGAACACTGAAGCTTTCTTT.

This chain connects TRBV11-2 to TRBJ2-3; no clear D. The CDR3 sequence is 10 residues long. V lost 0 bases and J lost 8, with 0 bases in between. Germline lookup yields CDR1 SGHAT and CDR2 FQNNGV. This CDR3 is CASSLDTQYF. DNA for the CDR3: TGTGCCAGCAGCTTAGATACGCAGTATTTT.

Ten or more counts support this clonotype. The rearrangement links TRBV5-1 to TRBJ2-6; D gene uncertain. The CDR3 sequence is 16 residues long. CDR1 and CDR2 (germline): SGHRS, YFSETQ. V was clipped by 0 bases and J by 0 bases, with 7 bases between them. In DNA, the CDR3 is TGCGCCAGCAGCTTGGACATCACCTCTGGGGCCAACGTCCTGACTTTC. This encodes CASSLDITSGANVLTF. Variable domain in full (rest from reference TRBV5-1 and TRBJ2-6): KAGVTQTPRYLIKTRGQQVTLSCSPISGHRSVSWYQQTPGQGLQFLFEYFSETQRNKGNFPGRFSGRQFSNSRSEMNVSTLELGDSALYLCASSLDITSGANVLTFGAGSRLTVL.

This clonotype was detected only a few times. The chain has TRBV4-1 and TRBJ1-2, with TRBD1 matching over 7 bases. CDR1 is MGHRA, CDR2 YSYEKL, per germline. The CDR3 runs 14 residues. Losses at the gene ends were 4 bases for V and 8 bases for J; bases not matched to a gene: 10. The CDR3 sequence is CASSPTMTGYGYTF. The CDR3 DNA sequence: TGCGCCAGCAGCCCCACGATGACAGGGTACGGCTACACCTTC.

In its sample, this clonotype was seen a few times. V usage is TRBV6-5 and J usage is TRBJ2-1, with 8 bases that match TRBD1. Germline values: CDR1 MNHEY, CDR2 SVGAGI. CDR3 length: 17 residues. V dropped 5 bases and J dropped 2; count of bases not matched to a gene: 11. CDR3 sequence: CASSETGAAGPYNEQFF. In DNA form, the CDR3 reads TGTGCCAGCAGTGAGACAGGGGCCGCCGGACCCTACAATGAGCAGTTCTTC.

This clonotype was detected many times. The chain is built from TRBV5-6 and TRBJ2-1; TRBD2 aligns across 7 bases. This CDR3 has 17 residues. Germline-derived CDR1 and CDR2 are SGHDT and YYEEEE. The trim removed 4 bases at V and 7 bases at J, leaving 17 bases unmatched. The chain's CDR3 is CASSPPWGSGIRNEQFF. The DNA of the CDR3 is TGTGCCAGCAGCCCCCCCTGGGGCAGCGGGATTAGAAATGAGCAGTTCTTC. Full variable domain (missing parts from reference TRBV5-6 and TRBJ2-1): DAGVTQSPTHLIKTRGQQVTLRCSPKSGHDTVSWYQQALGQGPQFIFQYYEEEERQRGNFPDRFSGHQFPNYSSELNVNALLLGDSALYLCASSPPWGSGIRNEQFFGPGTRLTVL.

At least ten counts were recorded for this clonotype. This rearrangement joins TRBV20-1 to TRBJ2-3, with D possibly matching TRBD2 (5 bases). Germline V gene lookup returns CDR1 DFQATT and CDR2 SNEGSKA (reference sequence). The CDR3 contains 15 residues. V was shortened by 6 bases and J by 0 bases, with 16 bases between the two germline ends. CDR3 amino acids: CSASPERTSTDTQYF. The CDR3 DNA follows: TGCAGTGCCAGCCCAGAGAGGACTAGCACAGATACGCAGTATTTT.

This clonotype came up many times. V usage is TRBV24-1 and J usage is TRBJ2-7; D call uncertain. Between the trimmed V and J ends, which lost 6 bases and 3 bases, there was a span of 14 bases. This CDR3 spans 14 amino acids. Looked up from germline, CDR1 is KGHDR and CDR2 is SFDVKD. The DNA for the CDR3 is TGTGCCACCAGTAGCCCCGACAAAAGCTACGAGCAGTACTTC. It codes for CATSSPDKSYEQYF.

Only a few counts were recorded for this clonotype. V is TRBV11-2 and J is TRBJ2-3; 11 positions match TRBD2. The CDR3 is 17 residues long. With 5 bases clipped from V and 0 bases from J, the junction kept 7 bases outside the gene matches. Per the germline V gene, CDR1 is SGHAT and CDR2 is FQNNGV. CDR3 residues: CASSLLAGGDSTDTQYF. Here the CDR3 DNA reads TGTGCCAGCAGCCTATTAGCGGGAGGGGATAGCACAGATACGCAGTATTTT. Combining the CDR3 with reference TRBV11-2 and TRBJ2-3 gives the whole variable domain EAGVAQSPRYKIIEKRQSVAFWCNPISGHATLYWYQQILGQGPKLLIQFQNNGVVDDSQLPKDRFSAERLKGVDSTLKIQPAKLEDSAVYLCASSLLAGGDSTDTQYFGPGTRLTVL.

This clonotype occurred many times. This chain uses TRBV7-6 with TRBJ1-1; D is undetermined. The CDR3 has 13 residues. Trimming left V 5 bases short and J 1 base short, with 8 bases between. Germline V lookup: CDR1 SGHVS, CDR2 FNYEAQ. In DNA form, the CDR3 reads TGTGCCAGCAGCCGGACTGGGAACACTGAAGCTTTCTTT. It encodes CASSRTGNTEAFF.

This sequence joins TRBV15 and TRBJ2-1; D perhaps matches TRBD2 (6 bases). V lost 6 bases to trimming and J lost 13 bases, with 19 bases between them. The CDR3 consists of 13 residues. Per germline, CDR1 LNHNV and CDR2 YYDKDF (reference sequence). In DNA, the CDR3 is TGTGCCACCAGTAGACTCGCGGACTACGACCAGTTCTTC. Protein: CATSRLADYDQFF.

This clonotype has a count of ten or more. The rearrangement uses TRBV18 and TRBJ1-5; tentative D call: TRBD1 (5 bases). The V and J ends lost 2 bases and 5 bases respectively, with 13 bases between them. Germline V gene data show CDR1 as KGHSH and CDR2 as LQKENI. The CDR3 is 15 residues long. DNA of the CDR3: TGTGCCAGCTCACCATCAGGGTTGATCGATCAGCCCCAGCATTTT. Its translation is CASSPSGLIDQPQHF.

This clonotype was observed at least ten times. The chain couples TRBV18 to TRBJ2-7; 10 positions agree with TRBD1. The CDR3 extends over 15 amino acids. Germline V gene sequence: CDR1 KGHSH, CDR2 LQKENI. The V gene end was trimmed by 3 bases and the J gene end by 5 bases; junction bases not matched to a gene: 7. The CDR3 nucleotides are TGTGCCAGCTCACCGTATGGGACAGGGGACGACGAGCAGTACTTC. Its protein is CASSPYGTGDDEQYF.

In its sample, this clonotype was seen many times. V is TRBV20-1 and J is TRBJ1-1; 8 nucleotides agree with TRBD1. Trimming at V came to 2 bases and at J to 7 bases, leaving 15 bases not matched to a gene. This CDR3 is 16 amino acids long. Germline V gene lookup returns CDR1 DFQATT and CDR2 SNEGSKA (reference sequence). The CDR3 spells CSARPRQGRFSGEAFF. The CDR3 DNA reads TGCAGTGCTAGACCCAGACAGGGGAGGTTCTCGGGTGAAGCTTTCTTT.

This clonotype was counted at least ten times. The rearrangement links TRBV12-3 or TRBV12-4 to TRBJ1-3; D unclear. Trimming cost V 4 bases and J 8 bases, with 9 bases left between them. CDR3 length: 12 amino acids. The CDR3 sequence: CASSSLGYTIYF. CDR3 sequence (DNA): TGTGCCAGCAGTTCTCTCGGGTACACCATATATTTT.

The table lists this clonotype with many counts. The V call is TRBV29-1, the J call TRBJ2-5, with D possibly being TRBD2 (6 bases). Germline CDR1 SQVTM, CDR2 ANQGSEA. V was pared by 6 bases and J by 4 bases, with 15 bases between. The CDR3 contains 13 residues. In nucleotides, the CDR3 is TGCAGCGTGCGGAACGGGGGATCAGAGACCCAGTACTTC. Translated, it gives CSVRNGGSETQYF.

This chain links TRBV19 with TRBJ2-2; D gene ambiguous. Between the trimmed V and J ends, which lost 7 bases and 1 base, there was a span of 13 bases. The CDR3 runs 15 residues. Germline lookup yields CDR1 LNHDA and CDR2 SQIVND (reference sequence). The CDR3 is CASTNGFGNTGELFF. CDR3 DNA: TGTGCCAGTACGAACGGTTTCGGGAACACCGGGGAGCTGTTTTTT.

This clonotype was found many times. The chain is built from TRBV7-2 and TRBJ2-6, with TRBD2 matching over 13 bases. The ends lost 5 bases at V and 1 base at J; junction bases unmatched: 2. The CDR3 length is 17 residues. CDR1 and CDR2 (germline): SGHTA, FQGNSA. In nucleotides, the CDR3 is TGTGCCAGCAGCCCGGGACTAGCGGGATCTGGGGCCAACGTCCTGACTTTC. Amino acid sequence: CASSPGLAGSGANVLTF.

This clonotype came up once. This sequence joins TRBV5-4 and TRBJ1-1, with 7 bases identical to TRBD1. Germline V CDR1 and CDR2: SGHNT, YYREEE (reference sequence). CDR3 length equals 13 residues. With 4 bases clipped from V and 9 bases from J, the junction kept 9 bases outside the gene matches. CDR3 in amino acids: CASSRTGTVKAFF. DNA for the CDR3: TGTGCCAGCAGCAGGACCGGGACAGTCAAAGCTTTCTTT.

This clonotype has a count of ten or more. The gene calls are TRBV11-2 and TRBJ2-2; either TRBD1 or TRBD2 may fit D (6 bases each). V was cut by 5 bases and J by 4 bases, with 17 bases left in between. The length of the CDR3 is 16 residues. Germline V gene data show CDR1 as SGHAT and CDR2 as FQNNGV. This chain's CDR3 is CASSVIGGRGTGELFF. CDR3 in DNA: TGTGCCAGCAGCGTCATAGGGGGGAGAGGCACCGGGGAGCTGTTTTTT.

The chain carries TRBV29-1 and TRBJ2-1; D possibly corresponds to TRBD1 (5 bases). Looked up from germline, CDR1 is SQVTM and CDR2 is ANQGSEA. The V and J ends lost 2 bases and 5 bases respectively, with 13 bases between them. The CDR3 runs to 14 residues. CDR3 protein: CSVEFRVGHNEQFF. CDR3 DNA sequence: TGCAGCGTTGAATTCAGGGTCGGCCACAATGAGCAGTTCTTC.

As for this clonotype: A read error may explain this, as a much larger clone is one base away. This rearrangement joins TRBV12-5 to TRBJ2-7; 8 bases map to TRBD1. Germline V gives CDR1 LGHNT, CDR2 FRNRAP. J gave up 9 bases and V 1 base, and 8 bases lay outside the gene matches. The CDR3 is made up of 14 amino acids. The CDR3 DNA sequence: TGTGCTAGTGGTTTGGAAGGACAGGGAGGCGTGCAGTACTTC. It encodes CASGLEGQGGVQYF.

The sample holds many counts of this clonotype. The chain couples TRBV2 to TRBJ1-2, with D tentatively TRBD1 (6 bases). Looked up from germline, CDR1 is SNHLY and CDR2 is FYNNEI. The length of the CDR3 is 14 residues. Trimming removed 10 bases at V and 8 bases at J, with 23 bases between. The CDR3 loop is CAIRFTTGSGGYTF. Here the CDR3 DNA reads TGTGCCATCCGATTCACTACAGGGTCGGGCGGCTACACCTTC.